Shown below are 26 T cell receptor beta chains from a single sample sequenced in a study of technical replicates of blood from several donors. The method was immunoSEQ multiplex PCR; TCRdb's version includes in-frame clones alone and lacks a portion of them. The sample carries tens of thousands of clones, nearly 96% recorded once. Sequencing used T cells isolated from PBMCs. The receptors come from a human donor in good health.

With respect to this clone: At one of its ends the junction is not consistent with the germline gene, which may arise from a read error. V is TRBV30 and J is TRBJ2-1; D may be TRBD2 (5 bases). The CDR3 runs 11 residues. CDR1 is GTSNPN and CDR2 is SVGIG in the germline V gene (reference sequence). The DNA of the CDR3 is TGTGCCTGGAGCTCCGGACTTACGAGGGTCTTC. Protein: CAWSSGLTRVF.

The chain joins TRBV30 to TRBJ2-3, with 8 bases identical to TRBD2. From germline, CDR1 is GTSNPN and CDR2 SVGIG (reference sequence). V was pared by 4 bases and J by 4 bases, with 4 bases of the junction left unmatched. CDR3 length equals 13 residues. CDR3 sequence reads: CAWNSGKADTQYF. The CDR3, as DNA: TGTGCCTGGAATAGCGGGAAGGCAGATACGCAGTATTTT.

CDR3 nucleotides: TGTGCCAGCAGTTTTCTAGCGGGAGTCACCGGGGAGCTGTTTTTT. It specifies CASSFLAGVTGELFF. V and J are TRBV27 and TRBJ2-2; TRBD2 matches 10 bases. V lost 3 bases and J lost 4; bases outside the gene matches: 2. The CDR3 extends over 15 amino acids. Germline V gene sequence: CDR1 MNHEY, CDR2 SMNVEV (reference sequence).

The CDR3 is CASHSFLLDRAQPQHF. The CDR3 region has the DNA TGCGCCAGTCATTCTTTTCTTCTCGACAGGGCTCAGCCCCAGCATTTT. The chain is built from TRBV10-1 and TRBJ1-5; 7 nucleotides agree with TRBD1. The CDR3 loop spans 16 amino acids. Trimming cost V 9 bases and J 6 bases; bases outside gene matches: 17. CDR1 is WNHNN and CDR2 is SYGVQD in the germline V gene (reference sequence).

The J gene is TRBJ1-2, the V gene TRBV7-9, with 10 bases identical to TRBD1. The length of the CDR3 is 17 residues. CDR1 and CDR2 from the germline V gene are SEHNR and FQNEAQ (reference sequence). Losses at the gene ends were 4 bases for V and 6 bases for J; bases not matched to a gene: 14. The CDR3 nucleotides are TGTGCCAGCAGCTCCGGGACAGGGGAAAAGAGACCCCATGGCTACACCTTC. It encodes CASSSGTGEKRPHGYTF.

This chain links TRBV27 with TRBJ1-5; D is unclear. Trimming left V 8 bases short and J 7 bases short, with 18 bases between. Germline assignment: CDR1 MNHEY and CDR2 SMNVEV (reference sequence). The CDR3 loop spans 14 amino acids. CDR3 residues: CASRPRGGSQPQHF. CDR3 coding DNA: TGTGCCAGCCGCCCCCGTGGAGGGAGCCAGCCCCAGCATTTT.

This clone is a singleton in its sample. This sequence joins TRBV9 and TRBJ2-5; 14 bases align to TRBD2. The germline V gene has CDR1 SGDLS and CDR2 YYNGEE. The J segment lost 7 bases and the V segment lost 0 bases, leaving 8 bases of the junction unmatched. The CDR3 has 17 residues. CDR3 nucleotide sequence: TGTGCCAGCAGCGTAGAGGGGGGACTAGCGGGAGTTGTGACCCAGTACTTC. Its translation: CASSVEGGLAGVVTQYF.

The chain joins TRBV27 to TRBJ1-1; maybe TRBD1 (6 bases). CDR1 is MNHEY and CDR2 is SMNVEV in the germline V gene (reference sequence). This CDR3 contains 16 residues. Between the trimmed V and J ends, which lost 2 bases and 0 bases, there was a span of 13 bases. The CDR3 sequence is CASSLVGAGMNTEAFF. The CDR3 DNA reads as TGTGCCAGCAGTTTAGTGGGGGCCGGGATGAACACTGAAGCTTTCTTT.

This sequence joins TRBV4-1 and TRBJ2-3; 8 bases agree with TRBD2. The CDR3 covers 16 residues. Trimming cost V 5 bases and J 5 bases; bases outside gene matches: 12. Germline lookup yields CDR1 MGHRA and CDR2 YSYEKL. In DNA, the CDR3 is TGCGCCAGCAGCTCTTTCACTAGCGGAGGTAAAGATACGCAGTATTTT. Encoded protein: CASSSFTSGGKDTQYF.

This chain joins TRBV18 and TRBJ2-2, with D possibly TRBD1 on 5 matching bases. Germline assignment: CDR1 KGHSH and CDR2 LQKENI. Trimming stripped 0 bases from V and 4 bases from J, with 9 bases between. This CDR3 contains 15 residues. The CDR3 loop is CASSPPPGLTGELFF. CDR3 DNA: TGTGCCAGCTCACCACCGCCAGGGCTCACCGGGGAGCTGTTTTTT.

The chain carries TRBV4-1 and TRBJ2-2; 10 bases line up with TRBD2. Per germline, CDR1 MGHRA and CDR2 YSYEKL. The V and J ends lost 1 base and 0 bases, in that order; junction bases with no gene match: 11. CDR3 length equals 20 residues. The chain's CDR3 is CASSQVGVLAGVANTGELFF. The CDR3 DNA is TGCGCCAGCAGCCAAGTGGGAGTTCTAGCGGGAGTTGCGAACACCGGGGAGCTGTTTTTT.

The chain is built from TRBV19 and TRBJ1-4, with a possible D match to TRBD1 (6 bases). This CDR3 is 15 amino acids long. CDR1 LNHDA and CDR2 SQIVND come from the germline V gene (reference sequence). The germline V and J ends were trimmed by 6 bases and 3 bases, with 14 bases remaining between them. The CDR3: CASSHGRTANEKLFF. CDR3 nucleotide sequence: TGTGCCAGTAGCCACGGACGGACAGCTAATGAAAAACTGTTTTTT.

The V gene is TRBV6-1, the J gene TRBJ1-4, with D possibly matching TRBD1 (6 bases). V was shortened by 2 bases and J by 8 bases, with 12 bases between the two germline ends. The CDR3 spans 14 residues. Germline loops: CDR1 MNHNS, CDR2 SASEGT. The CDR3 sequence is CASSERGRGEKLFF. The CDR3 bases are TGTGCCAGCAGTGAAAGGGGGAGGGGAGAAAAACTGTTTTTT.

The rearrangement uses TRBV30 and TRBJ2-5; D call uncertain. CDR3 length: 11 residues. V was trimmed by 1 base and J by 5 bases, leaving 5 bases between them. The germline gives CDR1 GTSNPN, CDR2 SVGIG (reference sequence). As DNA, the CDR3 is TGTGCCTGGAGTGAAGCCGAGACCCAGTACTTC. It translates to CAWSEAETQYF.

The V call is TRBV5-1, the J call TRBJ2-3, with D tentatively TRBD2 (6 bases). V lost 6 bases and J lost 4, with 15 bases in between. The germline CDR1 and CDR2 sequences are SGHRS and YFSETQ. CDR3 length: 14 amino acids. CDR3 coding DNA: TGCGCCAGCAACGAATACTCTAGCGCAGATACGCAGTATTTT. Its translation is CASNEYSSADTQYF.

The chain couples TRBV2 to TRBJ2-5; D is ambiguous. This CDR3 comprises 13 residues. The germline V gene has CDR1 SNHLY and CDR2 FYNNEI. Trimming took off 7 bases at V and 1 base at J, with 10 bases between the two ends. CDR3 protein: CASIPETQETQYF. CDR3 DNA: TGTGCCAGCATCCCAGAAACCCAAGAGACCCAGTACTTC.

This clone came up once. The chain joins TRBV6-6 to TRBJ2-3; D is unresolved. Germline CDR1 is MNHNY and CDR2 is SVGAGI (reference sequence). There are 12 residues in the CDR3. Between the trimmed V and J ends, which lost 5 bases and 0 bases, there was a span of 3 bases. For the CDR3, the DNA is TGTGCCAGCAGTCAAAGCACAGATACGCAGTATTTT. The encoded protein is CASSQSTDTQYF.

The V and J genes are TRBV30 and TRBJ1-2; the D is unclear. The germline V and J ends were trimmed by 2 bases and 2 bases, with 9 bases remaining between them. The CDR3 contains 13 residues. CDR1 GTSNPN and CDR2 SVGIG come from the germline V gene (reference sequence). For the CDR3, the DNA is TGTGCCTGGAGTAAGTACGAGAACTATGGCTACACCTTC. Protein product: CAWSKYENYGYTF. Full variable domain (outside the CDR3, taken from reference TRBV30 and TRBJ1-2): SQTIHQWPATLVQPVGSPLSLECTVEGTSNPNLYWYRQAAGRGLQLLFYSVGIGQISSEVPQNLSASRPQDRQFILSSKKLLLSDSGFYLCAWSKYENYGYTFGSGTRLTVV.

V is TRBV19 and J is TRBJ2-7; 8 nucleotides line up with TRBD2. V gave up 7 bases and J gave up 3 bases; unmatched junction bases: 8. This CDR3 contains 14 residues. Per the germline V gene, CDR1 is LNHDA and CDR2 is SQIVND (reference sequence). The CDR3 reads CASNHGTSFYEQYF. The CDR3 DNA reads TGTGCCAGTAACCACGGGACTAGTTTCTACGAGCAGTACTTC.

The V gene is TRBV11-2, the J gene TRBJ1-1; D gene ambiguous. CDR1 and CDR2 from the germline V gene are SGHAT and FQNNGV. With 8 bases removed from V and 5 bases from J, the gap between germline ends came to 15 bases. The CDR3 runs to 13 residues. In DNA form, the CDR3 reads TGTGCCAGCTTGTCAGGCGATTTTACTGAAGCTTTCTTT. It is translated as CASLSGDFTEAFF.

The V gene is TRBV28, the J gene TRBJ2-3; a weak D match, TRBD2 (5 bases). Germline V gives CDR1 MDHEN, CDR2 SYDVKM. This CDR3 has 14 residues. V was shortened by 2 bases and J by 2 bases, with 8 bases between the two germline ends. This CDR3 is CASSLREYTDTQYF. The CDR3, as DNA: TGTGCCAGCAGTTTACGGGAATACACAGATACGCAGTATTTT.

The chain employs TRBV7-9 and TRBJ2-7, with D tentatively TRBD2 (6 bases). Germline CDR1 is SEHNR and CDR2 is FQNEAQ (reference sequence). Trimming removed 0 bases at V and 5 bases at J, with 14 bases between. The CDR3 runs 15 residues. CDR3 DNA sequence: TGTGCCAGCAGCTTAGCGCCAGCGGGTGGGAACGAGCAGTACTTC. As protein: CASSLAPAGGNEQYF.

CDR3 amino acids: CASSWGQGEKLFF. DNA for the CDR3: TGTGCCAGCAGTTGGGGACAGGGTGAAAAACTGTTTTTT. The gene calls are TRBV28 and TRBJ1-4, with 9 bases matching TRBD1. Germline assignment: CDR1 MDHEN and CDR2 SYDVKM. The CDR3 runs to 13 residues. V lost 4 bases and J lost 7; bases outside the gene matches: 1.

This clone has only one observation. At one end, the junction sequence differs from germline, possibly due to a read error. This chain uses TRBV7-7 with TRBJ2-7, with 10 bases fitting TRBD1. Germline CDR1 reads SSHAT; CDR2 reads FNYEAQ (reference sequence). This CDR3 region has 14 residues. The CDR3 nucleotides read TGTGCTAGCAGCTCCGGACAGGGGGACCACGAGCAGTACTTC. Its translation is CASSSGQGDHEQYF.

The chain links TRBV21-1 to TRBJ2-7; the table's D call TRBD2 went unverified against the DNA. TRBV21-1 is a pseudogene. The CDR3 runs 16 residues. DNA of the CDR3: TGTGCCAGCAGCAAAGCTTATAGCGGGAGGGTTTGCGAGCAGTACTTC. Encoded protein: CASSKAYSGRVCEQYF.

This chain joins TRBV2 and TRBJ1-5, with 11 positions matching TRBD1. The CDR3 is 13 residues long. Germline-derived CDR1 and CDR2 are SNHLY and FYNNEI. V lost 6 bases to trimming and J lost 5 bases; unmatched junction nucleotides: 0. The CDR3 region has the DNA TGTGCCAGCAGGGGACAGGGGGATCAGCCCCAGCATTTT. The encoded protein is CASRGQGDQPQHF.